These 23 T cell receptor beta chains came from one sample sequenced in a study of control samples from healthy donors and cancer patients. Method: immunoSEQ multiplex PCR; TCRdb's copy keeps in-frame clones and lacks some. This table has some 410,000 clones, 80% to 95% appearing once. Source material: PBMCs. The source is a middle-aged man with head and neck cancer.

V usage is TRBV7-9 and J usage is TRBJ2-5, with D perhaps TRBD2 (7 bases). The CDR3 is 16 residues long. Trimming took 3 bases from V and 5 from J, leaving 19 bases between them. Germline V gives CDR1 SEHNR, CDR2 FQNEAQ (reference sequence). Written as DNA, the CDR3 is TGTGCCAGCAGCTTTATCGGCGGGGGCTGGGTCGAGACCCAGTACTTC. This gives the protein CASSFIGGGWVETQYF.

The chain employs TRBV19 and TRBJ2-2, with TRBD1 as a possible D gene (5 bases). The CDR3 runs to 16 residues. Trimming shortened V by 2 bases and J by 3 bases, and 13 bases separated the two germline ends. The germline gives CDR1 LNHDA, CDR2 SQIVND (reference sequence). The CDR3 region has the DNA TGTGCCAGTAGTATACGAAGGGGCTTGGACACCGGGGAGCTGTTTTTT. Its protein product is CASSIRRGLDTGELFF. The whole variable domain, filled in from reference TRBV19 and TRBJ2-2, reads DGGITQSPKYLFRKEGQNVTLSCEQNLNHDAMYWYRQDPGQGLRLIYYSQIVNDFQKGDIAEGYSVSREKKESFPLTVTSAQKNPTAFYLCASSIRRGLDTGELFFGEGSRLTVL.

CDR3 in amino acids: CASSLNAEGGYTF. CDR3 in DNA: TGTGCCAGCAGCTTAAATGCGGAAGGGGGCTACACCTTC. The chain has TRBV7-9 and TRBJ1-2; D ambiguous. The CDR3 sequence is 13 residues long. Trimming pared 2 bases from V and 8 bases from J, leaving 12 bases between. In germline, CDR1 is SEHNR, CDR2 FQNEAQ (reference sequence).

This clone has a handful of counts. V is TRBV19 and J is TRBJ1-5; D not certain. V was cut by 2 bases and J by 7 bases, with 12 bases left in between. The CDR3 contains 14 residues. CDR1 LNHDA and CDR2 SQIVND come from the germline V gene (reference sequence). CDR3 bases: TGTGCCAGTAGTATACGGACCCCATTCCAGCCCCAGCATTTT. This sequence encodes CASSIRTPFQPQHF.

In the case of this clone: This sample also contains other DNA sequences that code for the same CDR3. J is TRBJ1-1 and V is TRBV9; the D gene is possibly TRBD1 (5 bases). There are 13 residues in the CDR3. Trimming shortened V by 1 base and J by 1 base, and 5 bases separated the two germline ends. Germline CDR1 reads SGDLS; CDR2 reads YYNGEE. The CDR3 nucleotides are TGTGCCAGCAGCGTAACAGGGAACACTGAAGCTTTCTTT. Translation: CASSVTGNTEAFF.

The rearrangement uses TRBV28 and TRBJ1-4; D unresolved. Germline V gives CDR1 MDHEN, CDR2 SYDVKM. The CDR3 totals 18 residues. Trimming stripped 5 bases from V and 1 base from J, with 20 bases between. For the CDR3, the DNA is TGTGCCAGCAGTCATTCATTAGTGGTTAGAGGAACTAATGAAAAACTGTTTTTT. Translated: CASSHSLVVRGTNEKLFF. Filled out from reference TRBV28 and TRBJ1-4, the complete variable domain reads DVKVTQSSRYLVKRTGEKVFLECVQDMDHENMFWYRQDPGLGLRLIYFSYDVKMKEKGDIPEGYSVSREKKERFSLILESASTNQTSMYLCASSHSLVVRGTNEKLFFGSGTQLSVL.

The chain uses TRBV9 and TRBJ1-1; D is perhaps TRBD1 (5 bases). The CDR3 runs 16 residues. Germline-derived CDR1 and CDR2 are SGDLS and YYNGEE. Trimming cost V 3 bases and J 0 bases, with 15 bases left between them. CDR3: CASSANSGRLNTEAFF. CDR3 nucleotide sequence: TGTGCCAGCAGCGCGAATTCGGGACGGTTGAACACTGAAGCTTTCTTT.

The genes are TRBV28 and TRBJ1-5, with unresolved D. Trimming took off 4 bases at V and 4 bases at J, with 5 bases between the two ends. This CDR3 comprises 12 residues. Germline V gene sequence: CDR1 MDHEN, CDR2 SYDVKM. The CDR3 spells CASSWGNQPQHF. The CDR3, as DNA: TGTGCCAGCAGTTGGGGTAATCAGCCCCAGCATTTT.

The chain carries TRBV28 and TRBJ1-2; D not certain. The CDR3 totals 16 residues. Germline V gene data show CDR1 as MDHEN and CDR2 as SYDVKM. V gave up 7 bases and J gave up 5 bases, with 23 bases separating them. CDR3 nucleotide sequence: TGTGCCAGCACCTTGGGCCTTTCGAATCTAGAGTATGGCTACACCTTC. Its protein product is CASTLGLSNLEYGYTF.

The DNA for the CDR3 is TGTGCCAGCAGCCAAGATGCGTCGGGTACGGAGACCCAGTACTTC. Translating gives CASSQDASGTETQYF. The J gene is TRBJ2-5, the V gene TRBV4-2; D not resolved. The CDR3 consists of 15 residues. CDR1 and CDR2 (germline): LGHNA, YNFKEQ. The germline V and J ends were trimmed by 0 bases and 5 bases, with 13 bases remaining between them.

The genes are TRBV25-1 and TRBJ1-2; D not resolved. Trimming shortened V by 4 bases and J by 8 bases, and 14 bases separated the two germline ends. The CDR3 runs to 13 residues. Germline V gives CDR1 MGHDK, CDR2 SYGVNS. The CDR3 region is CASSVGATGGYTF. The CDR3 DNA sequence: TGTGCCAGCAGTGTTGGCGCCACCGGGGGCTACACCTTC.

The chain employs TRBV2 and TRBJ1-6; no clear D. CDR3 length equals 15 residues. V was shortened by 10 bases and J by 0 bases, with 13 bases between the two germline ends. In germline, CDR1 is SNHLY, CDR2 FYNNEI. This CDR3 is CATALPSSYNSPLHF. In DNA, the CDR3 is TGTGCCACAGCCCTACCTAGCTCCTATAATTCACCCCTCCACTTT.

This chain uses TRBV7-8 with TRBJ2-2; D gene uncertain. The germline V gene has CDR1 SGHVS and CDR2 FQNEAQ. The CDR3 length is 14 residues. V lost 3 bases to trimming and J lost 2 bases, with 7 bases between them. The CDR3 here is CASSFDSNTGELFF. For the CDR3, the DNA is TGTGCCAGCAGCTTCGACTCCAACACCGGGGAGCTGTTTTTT.

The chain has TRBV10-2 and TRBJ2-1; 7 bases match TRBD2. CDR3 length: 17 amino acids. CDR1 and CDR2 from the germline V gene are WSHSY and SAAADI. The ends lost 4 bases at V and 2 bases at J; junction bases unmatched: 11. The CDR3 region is CASSGVGASGTYNEQFF. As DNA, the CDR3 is TGCGCCAGCAGTGGCGTAGGGGCAAGCGGGACCTACAATGAGCAGTTCTTC.

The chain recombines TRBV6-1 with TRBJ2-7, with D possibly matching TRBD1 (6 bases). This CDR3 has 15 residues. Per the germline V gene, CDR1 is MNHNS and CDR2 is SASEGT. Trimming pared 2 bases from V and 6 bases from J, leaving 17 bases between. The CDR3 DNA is TGTGCCAGCAGTGAAAGGGGGACCTGGGTGGGCGAGCAGTACTTC. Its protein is CASSERGTWVGEQYF.

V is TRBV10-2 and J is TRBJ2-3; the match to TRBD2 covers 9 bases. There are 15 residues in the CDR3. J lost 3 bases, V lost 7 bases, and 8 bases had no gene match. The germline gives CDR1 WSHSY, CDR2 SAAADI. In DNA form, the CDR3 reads TGCGCCAGCATTGGTCCTAGCGGGGTGACAGATACGCAGTATTTT. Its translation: CASIGPSGVTDTQYF.

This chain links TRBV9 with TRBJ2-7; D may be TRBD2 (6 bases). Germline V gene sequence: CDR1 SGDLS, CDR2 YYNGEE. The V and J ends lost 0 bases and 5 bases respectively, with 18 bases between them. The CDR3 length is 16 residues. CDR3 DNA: TGTGCCAGCAGCGTAGGGCGGGACTCAACTGGGGACGAGCAGTACTTC. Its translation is CASSVGRDSTGDEQYF.

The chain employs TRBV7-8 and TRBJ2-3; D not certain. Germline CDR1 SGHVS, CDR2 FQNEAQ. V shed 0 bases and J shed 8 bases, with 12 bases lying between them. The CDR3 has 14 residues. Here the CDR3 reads CASSLATAVATQYF. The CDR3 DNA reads TGTGCCAGCAGCTTAGCGACGGCAGTTGCTACGCAGTATTTT.

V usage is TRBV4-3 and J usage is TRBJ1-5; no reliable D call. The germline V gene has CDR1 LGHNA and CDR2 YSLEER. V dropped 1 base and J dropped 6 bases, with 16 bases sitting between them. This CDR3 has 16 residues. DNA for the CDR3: TGCGCCAGCAGCCAAGTCGTAGGAGGGCGACTTCAGCCCCAGCATTTT. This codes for CASSQVVGGRLQPQHF.

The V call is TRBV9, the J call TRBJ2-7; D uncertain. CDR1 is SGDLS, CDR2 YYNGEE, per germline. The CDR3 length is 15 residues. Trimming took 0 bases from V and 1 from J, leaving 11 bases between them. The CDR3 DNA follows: TGTGCCAGCAGCGTAGGGACGGCGGCTTCCTACGAGCAGTACTTC. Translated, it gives CASSVGTAASYEQYF.

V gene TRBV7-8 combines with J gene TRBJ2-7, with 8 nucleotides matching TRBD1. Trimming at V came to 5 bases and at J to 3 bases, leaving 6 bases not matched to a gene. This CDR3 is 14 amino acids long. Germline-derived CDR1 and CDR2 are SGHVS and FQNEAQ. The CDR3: CASSRGQGLYEQYF. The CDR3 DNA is TGTGCCAGCAGCCGAGGACAGGGCCTCTACGAGCAGTACTTC.

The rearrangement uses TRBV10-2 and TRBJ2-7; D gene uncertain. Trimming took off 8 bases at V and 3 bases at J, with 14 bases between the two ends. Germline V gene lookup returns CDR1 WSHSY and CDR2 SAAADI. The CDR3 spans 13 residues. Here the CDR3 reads CASAKGTLYEQYF. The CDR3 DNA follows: TGCGCCAGCGCCAAGGGCACCCTCTACGAGCAGTACTTC.

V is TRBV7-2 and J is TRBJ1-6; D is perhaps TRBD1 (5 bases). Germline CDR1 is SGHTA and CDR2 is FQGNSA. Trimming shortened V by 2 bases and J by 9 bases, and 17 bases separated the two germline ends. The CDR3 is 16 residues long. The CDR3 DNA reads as TGTGCCAGCAGCTTATTTGACGGCAGGGAGGGTTCACCCCTCCACTTT. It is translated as CASSLFDGREGSPLHF. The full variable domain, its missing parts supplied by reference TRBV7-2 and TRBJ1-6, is GAGVSQSPSNKVTEKGKDVELRCDPISGHTALYWYRQSLGQGLEFLIYFQGNSAPDKSGLPSDRFSAERTGGSVSTLTIQRTQQEDSAVYLCASSLFDGREGSPLHFGNGTRLTVT.